Below, 10 T cell receptor beta chains from the same sample are listed, as sequenced in a study of T cells in Graves' hyperthyroidism and ophthalmopathy. Researchers amplified the TCR beta CDR3 regions from RNA transcripts. First-round RT-PCR targeting the TCR CDR3 was performed with the HTBI primer set. Using its own MiXCR run on the multiplex PCR reads, TCRdb lists one record per CDR3 protein. The repertoire holds roughly 560,000 distinct CDR3 sequences, with 14% to 15% as singletons. The source material was blood. The origin of the receptors is a woman aged 40 to 49 with Graves' ophthalmopathy.

This clonotype has at least ten counts. The chain is built from TRBV7-9 and TRBJ2-7, with D maybe TRBD1 (6 bases). Deletions cut 3 bases from V and 3 bases from J, with 12 bases between. CDR3 length equals 14 residues. Germline CDR1 and CDR2: SEHNR and FQNEAQ (reference sequence). The CDR3 loop reads CASSLNRADYEQYF. Written as DNA, the CDR3 is TGTGCCAGCAGCTTGAACAGGGCAGACTACGAGCAGTACTTC.

This clonotype has a count of ten or more. The rearrangement joins TRBV20-1 to TRBJ2-5, with D possibly matching TRBD2 (5 bases). CDR3 length equals 16 residues. Trimming pared 0 bases from V and 4 bases from J, leaving 18 bases between. Germline V gives CDR1 DFQATT, CDR2 SNEGSKA (reference sequence). The CDR3 region has the DNA TGCAGTGCTAGAGAGGACGGCGGAGGAGCGCCAGAGACCCAGTACTTC. It encodes CSAREDGGGAPETQYF.

This clonotype was counted between two and nine times. A single base separates this from a much larger clone, so it may be a read error. The chain combines TRBV6-1 with TRBJ2-5; 8 nucleotides line up with TRBD1. This CDR3 has 13 residues. CDR1 MNHNS and CDR2 SASEGT come from the germline V gene. V shed 6 bases, J shed 3 bases, and the junction held 3 bases outside the gene matches. CDR3 in DNA: TGTGCCAGCAGAGAGACAGGGGAAGAGACCCAGTACTTC. Its protein product is CASRETGEETQYF.

This clonotype showed up many times. J is TRBJ2-7 and V is TRBV28; no reliable D call. The CDR3 extends over 15 amino acids. CDR1 is MDHEN and CDR2 is SYDVKM in the germline V gene. V was shortened by 4 bases and J by 0 bases, with 13 bases between the two germline ends. The CDR3 is CASSSGSISSYEQYF. CDR3 in DNA: TGTGCCAGCAGTTCGGGCTCTATATCCTCCTACGAGCAGTACTTC.

There are many counts of this clonotype. The V gene is TRBV6-5, the J gene TRBJ1-3; D call uncertain. Per the germline V gene, CDR1 is MNHEY and CDR2 is SVGAGI. V lost 4 bases, J lost 4 bases, and 5 bases lay in between. The CDR3 has 12 amino acids. CDR3 DNA: TGTGCCAGCAGTTCCCAAGGAAACACCATATATTTT. Protein sequence: CASSSQGNTIYF.

This clonotype was observed at least ten times. This chain joins TRBV19 and TRBJ1-2; D is uncertain. The CDR3 totals 12 residues. V was trimmed by 2 bases and J by 2 bases, leaving 3 bases between them. Germline assignment: CDR1 LNHDA and CDR2 SQIVND (reference sequence). In DNA form, the CDR3 reads TGTGCCAGTAGTATATACAACTATGGCTACACCTTC. Its protein is CASSIYNYGYTF.

This clonotype has ten or more counts. Sequence at one end of the junction differs from germline and may be a read error. This chain joins TRBV6-1 and TRBJ2-7, with TRBD2 as a possible D gene (6 bases). This CDR3 contains 13 residues. Germline V gene lookup returns CDR1 MNHNS and CDR2 SASEGT. The CDR3 region has the DNA TGTGCCAGCAGTGAATATTGGACGGGGGTAGACGGTTTC. Its protein product is CASSEYWTGVDGF.

This clonotype was seen many times. This chain joins TRBV29-1 and TRBJ2-5; no definite D call. The CDR3 has 11 residues. Trimming cost V 6 bases and J 2 bases, with 7 bases left between them. The germline V gene encodes CDR1 SQVTM and CDR2 ANQGSEA. Here the CDR3 reads CSVRQQETQYF. CDR3 DNA sequence: TGCAGCGTCCGGCAGCAAGAGACCCAGTACTTC. The full variable domain, rest sourced from reference TRBV29-1 and TRBJ2-5, is SAVISQKPSRDICQRGTSLTIQCQVDSQVTMMFWYRQQPGQSLTLIATANQGSEATYESGFVIDKFPISRPNLTFSTLTVSNMSPEDSSIYLCSVRQQETQYFGPGTRLLVL.

This chain joins TRBV7-2 and TRBJ1-2; 8 nucleotides line up with TRBD1. V dropped 0 bases and J dropped 4; count of bases not matched to a gene: 4. This CDR3 has 15 amino acids. Germline V gives CDR1 SGHTA, CDR2 FQGNSA. The CDR3 DNA reads as TGTGCCAGCAGCTTAGCCCAGGGGGCGCGCTATGGCTACACCTTC. This sequence encodes CASSLAQGARYGYTF.

V gene TRBV12-3 or TRBV12-4 combines with J gene TRBJ2-7; maybe TRBD2 (6 bases). V was clipped by 5 bases and J by 6 bases, with 14 bases between them. The CDR3 has 13 amino acids. CDR3 in DNA: TGTGCCAGCAGTCCACTCCGGGGGTCCGAGCAGTACTTC. This translates into CASSPLRGSEQYF.